The 26 T cell receptor beta chains given below trace back to one sample, sequenced in a study of T cell changes during pregnancy in multiple sclerosis. TCRdb keeps only in-frame clones here, not all; method: immunoSEQ multiplex PCR. Here the sample spans about 59,000 clones, about 94% being singletons. Sequencing used CD8+ T cells from peripheral blood mononuclear cells, obtained after pregnancy. These receptors all stem from a female donor with multiple sclerosis, enrolled in a pregnancy study.

This chain links TRBV4-2 with TRBJ2-1, with D tentatively TRBD2 (5 bases). Germline values: CDR1 LGHNA, CDR2 YNFKEQ. V dropped 0 bases and J dropped 4 bases, with 10 bases sitting between them. The CDR3 is made up of 15 amino acids. CDR3 nucleotides: TGTGCCAGCAGCCAAGATCGGACTCTTTACAATGAGCAGTTCTTC. Residues: CASSQDRTLYNEQFF.

This sequence joins TRBV27 and TRBJ2-5, with 10 bases lining up with TRBD1. Unmatched junction bases numbered 8, after V lost 4 bases and J lost 3 bases. CDR3 length equals 16 residues. Germline-derived CDR1 and CDR2 are MNHEY and SMNVEV (reference sequence). The CDR3 is CASSSTTGGAKETQYF. The DNA for the CDR3 is TGTGCCAGCAGTTCTACGACAGGGGGCGCGAAAGAGACCCAGTACTTC.

The chain recombines TRBV9 with TRBJ2-7; TRBD2 matches 12 bases. Germline CDR1 SGDLS, CDR2 YYNGEE. The CDR3 sequence is 15 residues long. V lost 3 bases to trimming and J lost 5 bases; unmatched junction nucleotides: 6. The CDR3 region is CASSARLAGDHEQYF. CDR3 in DNA: TGTGCCAGCAGCGCCAGACTAGCGGGAGACCACGAGCAGTACTTC.

This chain joins TRBV2 and TRBJ2-1; 7 bases fit TRBD2. CDR3 length: 14 residues. CDR1 is SNHLY and CDR2 is FYNNEI in the germline V gene. The ends lost 7 bases at V and 0 bases at J; junction bases unmatched: 3. The CDR3 is CASISSGSYNEQFF. The CDR3 nucleotides read TGTGCCAGCATTTCTAGCGGCTCCTACAATGAGCAGTTCTTC. Full variable domain (remainder filled in from reference TRBV2 and TRBJ2-1): EPEVTQTPSHQVTQMGQEVILRCVPISNHLYFYWYRQILGQKVEFLVSFYNNEISEKSEIFDDQFSVERPDGSNFTLKIRSTKLEDSAMYFCASISSGSYNEQFFGPGTRLTVL.

V gene TRBV29-1 combines with J gene TRBJ2-7, with 8 bases matching TRBD2. J gave up 6 bases and V 6 bases, and 7 bases lay outside the gene matches. The CDR3 extends over 12 amino acids. The germline gives CDR1 SQVTM, CDR2 ANQGSEA. DNA for the CDR3: TGCAGCGTCTCTGATCTAGCGGGCGAGCAGTACTTC. This sequence encodes CSVSDLAGEQYF.

This clone was counted once. The CDR3 protein is CASSLGHIGNTEAFF. The CDR3 DNA reads as TGTGCCAGCAGCTTAGGACATATCGGGAACACTGAAGCTTTCTTT. The chain is built from TRBV7-8 and TRBJ1-1; D is uncertain. Germline V CDR1 and CDR2: SGHVS, FQNEAQ. The V end lost 1 base, the J end lost 1 base, and 10 bases lay between the germline ends. This CDR3 region has 15 residues.

The chain recombines TRBV2 with TRBJ1-1, with D unresolved. The CDR3 loop spans 13 amino acids. V was shortened by 3 bases and J by 0 bases, with 5 bases between the two germline ends. Germline CDR1 SNHLY, CDR2 FYNNEI. This chain's CDR3 is CASSDTMNTEAFF. The CDR3, as DNA: TGTGCCAGCAGTGACACTATGAACACTGAAGCTTTCTTT.

The gene calls are TRBV15 and TRBJ1-1; TRBD1 agrees at 9 bases. Losses at the gene ends were 1 base for V and 12 bases for J; bases not matched to a gene: 9. The length of the CDR3 is 14 residues. CDR1 LNHNV and CDR2 YYDKDF come from the germline V gene (reference sequence). The CDR3: CATSRAPSQGATFF. The DNA of the CDR3 is TGTGCCACCAGCAGAGCCCCATCACAGGGGGCGACTTTCTTT.

The V call is TRBV28, the J call TRBJ2-1, with D possibly TRBD2 on 5 matching bases. Germline V CDR1 and CDR2: MDHEN, SYDVKM. The ends were cut back, 4 bases at V and 7 bases at J, with 14 bases in the middle. The CDR3 sequence is 14 residues long. CDR3 sequence (DNA): TGTGCCAGCAGTTCGGGATTTAGTGGGAATGAGCAGTTCTTC. It specifies CASSSGFSGNEQFF.

This rearrangement joins TRBV27 to TRBJ2-5; D remains unclear. CDR3 size: 13 residues. The ends were cut back, 6 bases at V and 3 bases at J, with 11 bases in the middle. CDR1 is MNHEY and CDR2 is SMNVEV in the germline V gene (reference sequence). The CDR3 DNA is TGTGCCAGCAGATTGTCCACGGAAGAGACCCAGTACTTC. Encoded protein: CASRLSTEETQYF.

This clone has a single count. This chain links TRBV4-3 with TRBJ2-1, with 9 bases aligning to TRBD1. The length of the CDR3 is 16 residues. CDR1 and CDR2 (germline): LGHNA, YSLEER. V shed 1 base and J 9 bases; nucleotides not matched to a gene: 10. This CDR3 reads CASSQGGTGLGGEQFF. As DNA, the CDR3 is TGCGCCAGCAGCCAAGGCGGGACAGGGTTGGGGGGTGAGCAGTTCTTC.

The rearrangement links TRBV9 to TRBJ2-2, with D perhaps matching TRBD1 (7 bases). CDR1 and CDR2 (germline): SGDLS, YYNGEE. The V end lost 7 bases, the J end lost 2 bases, and 15 bases lay between the germline ends. This CDR3 comprises 15 residues. The CDR3 protein is CASQRAGGNTGELFF. The CDR3 DNA follows: TGTGCCAGCCAGCGGGCAGGGGGTAACACCGGGGAGCTGTTTTTT.

The rearrangement joins TRBV4-3 to TRBJ1-2; D is undetermined. V lost 4 bases to trimming and J lost 4 bases, with 13 bases between them. Germline CDR1 reads LGHNA; CDR2 reads YSLEER. The CDR3 runs to 14 residues. The CDR3 protein is CASSPATVSYGYTF. The CDR3 bases are TGCGCCAGCAGCCCCGCCACAGTTTCCTATGGCTACACCTTC.

CDR3 bases: TGTGCCAGCAGTGAATCAGGGAAAGCTTTCTTT. It yields the protein CASSESGKAFF. The genes are TRBV6-5 and TRBJ1-1, with D maybe TRBD1 (5 bases). The germline V gene encodes CDR1 MNHEY and CDR2 SVGAGI. V dropped 5 bases and J dropped 9 bases, with 10 bases sitting between them. The CDR3 length is 11 residues.

The chain carries TRBV29-1 and TRBJ2-1; unclear D gene. The CDR3 runs to 10 residues. Germline assignment: CDR1 SQVTM and CDR2 ANQGSEA. The V end lost 5 bases, the J end lost 6 bases, and 5 bases lay between the germline ends. The chain's CDR3 is CSVRGNEQFF. Written as DNA, the CDR3 is TGCAGCGTTCGAGGCAATGAGCAGTTCTTC.

V usage is TRBV5-1 and J usage is TRBJ2-7; D might be TRBD1 (6 bases). V was pared by 0 bases and J by 5 bases, with 12 bases between. This CDR3 spans 14 amino acids. The V gene's germline CDR1 is SGHRS and CDR2 YFSETQ. This CDR3 reads CASSLEQGRDEQYF. The CDR3 DNA sequence: TGCGCCAGCAGCTTGGAACAGGGTCGAGACGAGCAGTACTTC.

The chain carries TRBV5-8 and TRBJ1-1, with TRBD1 matching over 8 bases. J gave up 0 bases and V 2 bases, and 9 bases lay outside the gene matches. Per the germline V gene, CDR1 is SGHTS and CDR2 is YDEGEE. The CDR3 is 17 amino acids. The CDR3 coding sequence is TGTGCCAGCAGCTTCCCGCAGGGGGCATATATGAACACTGAAGCTTTCTTT. It translates to CASSFPQGAYMNTEAFF. Complete variable domain (other parts from reference TRBV5-8 and TRBJ1-1): EAGVTQSPTHLIKTRGQQATLRCSPISGHTSVYWYQQALGLGLQFLLWYDEGEERNRGNFPPRFSGRQFPNYSSELNVNALELEDSALYLCASSFPQGAYMNTEAFFGQGTRLTVV.

The chain combines TRBV13 with TRBJ1-2, with 7 positions matching TRBD1. The CDR3 totals 15 residues. Losses at the gene ends were 1 base for V and 3 bases for J; bases not matched to a gene: 5. Germline loops: CDR1 PRHDT, CDR2 FYEKMQ (reference sequence). The CDR3 DNA follows: TGTGCCAGCAGCTTAGAGGGGGCCGGAGACTATGGCTACACCTTC. It yields the protein CASSLEGAGDYGYTF.

The chain employs TRBV27 and TRBJ2-1; D unclear. Trimming removed 3 bases at V and 1 base at J, with 4 bases between. Germline V gene sequence: CDR1 MNHEY, CDR2 SMNVEV (reference sequence). The CDR3 has 13 amino acids. The CDR3 here is CASSFNSYNEQFF. CDR3 sequence (DNA): TGTGCCAGCAGTTTTAATTCCTACAATGAGCAGTTCTTC.

This rearrangement joins TRBV5-4 to TRBJ2-2; TRBD2 matches 9 bases. V shed 4 bases and J 7 bases; nucleotides not matched to a gene: 11. Germline V gene data show CDR1 as SGHNT and CDR2 as YYREEE (reference sequence). The CDR3 runs to 16 residues. The CDR3 region is CASSDLLAGGVGELFF. The CDR3 DNA is TGTGCCAGCAGCGACCTACTAGCGGGTGGAGTCGGGGAGCTGTTTTTT.

The chain uses TRBV2 and TRBJ2-2; 12 nucleotides agree with TRBD2. The CDR3 totals 15 residues. J gave up 6 bases and V 6 bases, and 5 bases lay outside the gene matches. Germline values: CDR1 SNHLY, CDR2 FYNNEI. The CDR3 DNA follows: TGTGCCAGCAGGTTGCTAGCGGGAGGGTCCGGGGAGCTGTTTTTT. This sequence encodes CASRLLAGGSGELFF.

This chain uses TRBV7-3 with TRBJ2-2, with D unresolved. This CDR3 spans 12 amino acids. CDR1 and CDR2 (germline): SGHTA, FQGTGA. The germline V and J ends were trimmed by 5 bases and 5 bases, with 6 bases remaining between them. The chain's CDR3 is CASSPNTGELFF. CDR3 coding DNA: TGTGCCAGCAGCCCAAATACCGGGGAGCTGTTTTTT. The full variable domain, in which reference TRBV7-3 and TRBJ2-2 provide the parts outside the CDR3, is GAGVSQTPSNKVTEKGKYVELRCDPISGHTALYWYRQSLGQGPEFLIYFQGTGAADDSGLPNDRFFAVRPEGSVSTLKIQRTERGDSAVYLCASSPNTGELFFGEGSRLTVL.

The V gene is TRBV7-9, the J gene TRBJ2-2, with TRBD1 identical over 7 bases. Germline CDR1 and CDR2: SEHNR and FQNEAQ (reference sequence). The junction had 15 bases not matched to a gene; V was cut back by 3 bases and J by 5 bases. This CDR3 is built from 18 residues. This CDR3 is CASSFRQGERLGTGELFF. The DNA for the CDR3 is TGTGCCAGCAGCTTCCGTCAGGGGGAAAGACTGGGGACCGGGGAGCTGTTTTTT.

This clone occurred once. The genes are TRBV7-6 and TRBJ2-7; 7 bases fit TRBD2. The junction had 7 bases not matched to a gene; V was cut back by 5 bases and J by 0 bases. CDR3 length equals 15 residues. Germline V CDR1 and CDR2: SGHVS, FNYEAQ. The CDR3 sequence: CASSGGLDSSYEQYF. The CDR3 nucleotides are TGTGCCAGCAGCGGTGGACTAGACTCCTCCTACGAGCAGTACTTC.

The rearrangement links TRBV28 to TRBJ2-1; possibly TRBD2 for D (5 bases). V was clipped by 3 bases and J by 10 bases, with 22 bases between them. This CDR3 is 16 amino acids long. Germline assignment: CDR1 MDHEN and CDR2 SYDVKM. The CDR3 DNA reads as TGTGCCAGCAGTTTTCAGTCGGACGGCCCCACGGGAGAGCAGTTCTTC. It specifies CASSFQSDGPTGEQFF. The full variable domain, its missing parts supplied by reference TRBV28 and TRBJ2-1, is DVKVTQSSRYLVKRTGEKVFLECVQDMDHENMFWYRQDPGLGLRLIYFSYDVKMKEKGDIPEGYSVSREKKERFSLILESASTNQTSMYLCASSFQSDGPTGEQFFGPGTRLTVL.

V usage is TRBV10-1 and J usage is TRBJ2-2, with unresolved D. CDR1 and CDR2 from the germline V gene are WNHNN and SYGVQD (reference sequence). V was cut by 3 bases and J by 7 bases, with 3 bases left in between. The CDR3 is 11 residues long. The CDR3 reads CASSDSGELFF. The CDR3 DNA sequence: TGCGCCAGCAGTGACAGCGGGGAGCTGTTTTTT.